The 7 T cell receptor beta chains listed next were all sequenced from one sample in a study of T cell repertoires in cytomegalovirus infection (dated by TCRdb to the late 2010s). The sequencing machine was an Illumina HiSeq 1500. The public reads were reprocessed in TCRdb via fastp at Q25 and MiXCR, keeping in-frame beta chains. Identical CDR3 protein sequences are pooled into one entry, listed with their most common genes and DNA. Here the sample has tens of thousands of distinct CDR3 sequences; 3% to 4% occur a single time. Roughly 22% of the sample rests with the top ten. Input material: PBMCs. These receptors all come from a human donor in good health (CMV status not recorded). Some clones in this sample may be carry-over from other donors' samples.

This clonotype has a count of ten or more. The chain employs TRBV6-1 and TRBJ2-3; D remains unclear. Trimming removed 7 bases at V and 1 base at J, with 12 bases between. The length of the CDR3 is 14 residues. In germline, CDR1 is MNHNS, CDR2 SASEGT. The CDR3 loop is CASTPLGGTDTQYF. The CDR3, as DNA: TGTGCCAGCACCCCACTTGGGGGCACAGATACGCAGTATTTT.

V and J are TRBV7-6 and TRBJ1-5, with D possibly matching TRBD1 (6 bases). The CDR3 length is 13 residues. Germline CDR1 is SGHVS and CDR2 is FNYEAQ. The V and J ends lost 5 bases and 6 bases respectively, with 11 bases between them. The CDR3 sequence is CASSPGAGQPQHF. CDR3 DNA sequence: TGTGCCAGCAGCCCAGGGGCGGGTCAGCCCCAGCATTTT. The variable domain in full, with the rest retrieved from reference TRBV7-6 and TRBJ1-5, is GAGVSQSPRYKVTKRGQDVALRCDPISGHVSLYWYRQALGQGPEFLTYFNYEAQQDKSGLPNDRFSAERPEGSISTLTIQRTEQRDSAMYRCASSPGAGQPQHFGDGTRLSIL.

This clonotype came up many times. This chain uses TRBV27 with TRBJ1-6; D unresolved. Germline CDR1 reads MNHEY; CDR2 reads SMNVEV (reference sequence). CDR3 length: 15 residues. Trimming took 3 bases from V and 5 from J, leaving 11 bases between them. The CDR3 bases are TGTGCCAGCAGTTTCTCCGGACTGGATAATTCACCCCTCCACTTT. This codes for CASSFSGLDNSPLHF.

In its sample, this clonotype was seen many times. The chain has TRBV4-2 and TRBJ2-1; 11 bases are a match to TRBD2. The CDR3 consists of 16 residues. V shed 3 bases and J 5 bases; nucleotides not matched to a gene: 6. CDR1 and CDR2 from the germline V gene are LGHNA and YNFKEQ. The CDR3 is CASSQLRLAGNNEQFF. In nucleotides, the CDR3 is TGTGCCAGCAGCCAGCTCCGACTAGCGGGGAACAATGAGCAGTTCTTC.

This clonotype was picked up many times. The chain uses TRBV7-2 and TRBJ2-7; 7 bases map to TRBD1. Germline CDR1 SGHTA, CDR2 FQGNSA. The length of the CDR3 is 14 residues. Unmatched junction bases numbered 4, after V lost 2 bases and J lost 3 bases. CDR3 nucleotide sequence: TGTGCCAGCAGCTTAAGGGGGCGGGTCTACGAGCAGTACTTC. It is translated as CASSLRGRVYEQYF.

This clonotype showed up many times. This chain links TRBV12-3 or TRBV12-4 with TRBJ2-1; no firm D call. V dropped 0 bases and J dropped 6 bases, with 15 bases sitting between them. The CDR3 has 16 amino acids. CDR3 sequence reads: CASSLAGNPGSNEQFF. CDR3 coding DNA: TGTGCCAGCAGTTTAGCCGGCAACCCTGGGTCCAATGAGCAGTTCTTC.

This clonotype was observed at least ten times. This rearrangement joins TRBV7-2 to TRBJ1-5; D unresolved. This CDR3 contains 12 residues. V was trimmed by 3 bases and J by 4 bases, leaving 4 bases between them. Germline V gene sequence: CDR1 SGHTA, CDR2 FQGNSA. The CDR3, as DNA: TGTGCCAGCAGCTTGTCTAATCAGCCCCAGCATTTT. This codes for CASSLSNQPQHF.